This T cell receptor beta chain was sequenced for a study of T cell responses to AZD1222 COVID-19 vaccine. V was pared by 5 bases and J by 1 base, with 6 bases of the junction left unmatched. Germline V lookup: CDR1 SGHTA, CDR2 FQGNSA. The CDR3 loop spans 15 amino acids. Regarding the study as a whole: Along spike, vaccine-associated CD4 TCRs were found throughout, with dominance at 160-218 and 743-854.

About this clone: Its target is unknown.

Method: immunoSEQ multiplex PCR; TCRdb's copy keeps in-frame clones and lacks some. The sample contains 200,000 or so clones, more than 75% of which appear only once. Sequences were derived from peripheral blood, sampled on day 0 of MenACWY control vaccination. The chain combines TRBV7-2 with TRBJ1-1; 8 nucleotides line up with TRBD1. The clonotype was recovered from an adult in good health. The CDR3 DNA is TGTGCCAGCAGCCCCAGGACAGGGCAGAACACTGAAGCTTTCTTT. This sequence encodes CASSPRTGQNTEAFF.